A single sample gave rise to the 2 T cell receptor beta chains below, sequenced in a study of OX40 agonist ivuxolimab in advanced cancers. Here immunoSEQ multiplex PCR was the method, and the copy in TCRdb shows in-frame clones only, minus some. The profile covers 6,500 to 9,000 clones, with approximately 71% appearing a single time and around 48% taken by the ten largest. The input for sequencing was CD4+ or CD8+ T cells sorted from blood, taken in a trial of the OX40 agonist ivuxolimab. All receptors come from an adult with an advanced solid tumor such as melanoma, head and neck, liver or kidney cancer.

The chain combines TRBV27 with TRBJ2-4; 9 bases match TRBD1. The CDR3 runs 15 residues. In germline, CDR1 is MNHEY, CDR2 SMNVEV (reference sequence). Losses at the gene ends were 5 bases for V and 14 bases for J; bases not matched to a gene: 16. This CDR3 reads CASSQTRTGASREYF. The CDR3 DNA reads TGTGCCAGCAGTCAAACCCGGACAGGGGCCTCAAGGGAGTACTTC.

The chain links TRBV10-2 to TRBJ2-5, with TRBD2 identical over 13 bases. Germline V CDR1 and CDR2: WSHSY, SAAADI. This CDR3 region has 18 residues. V shed 6 bases and J 3 bases; nucleotides not matched to a gene: 13. The CDR3 nucleotides are TGCGCCAGCAGCCAGACTAGCGGGGGGCCAATCACCGAAGAGACCCAGTACTTC. Encoded protein: CASSQTSGGPITEETQYF.